The 30 T cell receptor beta chains below were found in one sample sequenced in a study of T-cell reconstitution after alpha-beta-depleted transplantation in children. Preparation of the TCRbeta library was carried out with unique molecular identifiers. Via MiXCR, TCRdb re-called the PCR reads, giving one row per CDR3 protein. The data hold about 400,000 distinct CDR3 sequences, with 16% observed a single time. Sequenced here: PBMCs, mostly from graft donor cells, sampled 360 days after TCRalphabeta/CD19-depleted stem cell transplant. These receptors originate from a boy less than two years old who had a stem cell transplant for Wiskott-Aldrich syndrome, so the T cells may come from the graft donor.

This clonotype was observed a few times. V gene TRBV4-2 combines with J gene TRBJ2-5; 13 bases map to TRBD2. The trim removed 3 bases at V and 2 bases at J, leaving 3 bases unmatched. CDR3 size: 16 residues. Germline V gene lookup returns CDR1 LGHNA and CDR2 YNFKEQ. The CDR3 loop is CASSHLTSGGQETQYF. As DNA, the CDR3 is TGTGCCAGCAGCCACCTGACTAGCGGGGGGCAAGAGACCCAGTACTTC.

V gene TRBV5-1 combines with J gene TRBJ1-2; TRBD1 is a possible D gene (5 bases). The CDR3 has 14 amino acids. CDR1 SGHRS and CDR2 YFSETQ come from the germline V gene. V was pared by 1 base and J by 2 bases, with 9 bases between. The CDR3 spells CASSLTRQNYGYTF. The CDR3, as DNA: TGCGCCAGCAGCTTGACCCGACAGAACTATGGCTACACCTTC. The variable domain in full, completed from reference TRBV5-1 and TRBJ1-2, reads KAGVTQTPRYLIKTRGQQVTLSCSPISGHRSVSWYQQTPGQGLQFLFEYFSETQRNKGNFPGRFSGRQFSNSRSEMNVSTLELGDSALYLCASSLTRQNYGYTFGSGTRLTVV.

There are a few counts of this clonotype. V usage is TRBV25-1 and J usage is TRBJ2-7; D may correspond to TRBD1 or TRBD2 (6 bases each). Germline lookup yields CDR1 MGHDK and CDR2 SYGVNS. V was pared by 1 base and J by 4 bases, with 14 bases between. The CDR3 runs to 15 residues. CDR3: CASSESGRGLYEQYF. The CDR3 DNA follows: TGTGCCAGCAGTGAATCGGGCAGGGGACTTTACGAGCAGTACTTC.

This clonotype was recorded a few times. The CDR3 sequence: CASSLTSETQYF. DNA for the CDR3: TGCGCCAGCAGCTTGACCAGTGAGACCCAGTACTTC. The J gene is TRBJ2-5, the V gene TRBV5-1; D is uncertain. From germline, CDR1 is SGHRS and CDR2 YFSETQ. CDR3 length equals 12 residues. V was cut by 1 base and J by 5 bases, with 6 bases left in between.

The chain carries TRBV11-2 and TRBJ1-1; the D gene is possibly TRBD1 (5 bases). Germline CDR1 reads SGHAT; CDR2 reads FQNNGV. Trimming cost V 3 bases and J 3 bases, with 11 bases left between them. The CDR3 is 14 residues long. The CDR3 loop is CASSFRAGDTEAFF. For the CDR3, the DNA is TGTGCCAGCAGCTTCAGGGCCGGGGACACTGAAGCTTTCTTT.

This clonotype has just a few counts. The genes are TRBV5-1 and TRBJ2-2, with TRBD2 identical over 11 bases. This CDR3 is 17 amino acids long. Germline V gene sequence: CDR1 SGHRS, CDR2 YFSETQ. Trimming cost V 0 bases and J 4 bases; bases outside gene matches: 5. CDR3 bases: TGCGCCAGCAGCTTGGCGCTAGCGGGAGGCCGCACCGGGGAGCTGTTTTTT. Protein: CASSLALAGGRTGELFF.

The genes are TRBV4-3 and TRBJ2-7, with 7 bases lining up with TRBD1. The trim removed 1 base at V and 2 bases at J, leaving 8 bases unmatched. CDR1 and CDR2 from the germline V gene are LGHNA and YSLEER. CDR3 length equals 16 residues. CDR3 protein: CASSQVAGQVAYEQYF. DNA for the CDR3: TGCGCCAGCAGCCAAGTAGCAGGACAGGTTGCCTACGAGCAGTACTTC.

V is TRBV7-2 and J is TRBJ1-5, with D maybe TRBD1 (6 bases). This CDR3 is 13 amino acids long. Germline CDR1 SGHTA, CDR2 FQGNSA. The V end was cut by 6 bases, the J end by 5 bases, with 11 bases between. CDR3 coding DNA: TGTGCCAGCAGGGAAGGACAGTATCAGCCCCAGCATTTT. This gives the protein CASREGQYQPQHF.

This clonotype was observed a few times. CDR3 sequence: CASRRGAGGKNEQFF. CDR3 in DNA: TGTGCCAGCAGGCGAGGGGCAGGGGGTAAGAATGAGCAGTTCTTC. The J gene is TRBJ2-1, the V gene TRBV28; TRBD1 matches 7 bases. V lost 6 bases to trimming and J lost 7 bases; unmatched junction nucleotides: 12. This CDR3 is 15 amino acids long. CDR1 and CDR2 (germline): MDHEN, SYDVKM.

This clonotype was seen more than once but under ten times. The genes are TRBV7-2 and TRBJ2-7; possibly TRBD1 for D (7 bases). The CDR3 spans 15 residues. Between the trimmed V and J ends, which lost 0 bases and 3 bases, there was a span of 12 bases. CDR1 and CDR2 from the germline V gene are SGHTA and FQGNSA. CDR3 bases: TGTGCCAGCAGCTTAGCGTGGAGGGGGCTCTACGAGCAGTACTTC. As protein: CASSLAWRGLYEQYF.

This clonotype showed up just a few times. An end of the junction differs from the germline gene, which may be a read error. The V gene is TRBV5-1, the J gene TRBJ2-3, with 12 nucleotides matching TRBD2. CDR1 SGHRS and CDR2 YFSETQ come from the germline V gene. The CDR3 is made up of 19 amino acids. CDR3 nucleotide sequence: TGCGCCAGCAGCTTGGAGCCAGGACTAGCGGGATACCGCACGGATACGCAGTATTTT. Residues: CASSLEPGLAGYRTDTQYF.

Only a few counts were recorded for this clonotype. The chain carries TRBV29-1 and TRBJ2-2, with TRBD2 identical over 12 bases. Germline CDR1 reads SQVTM; CDR2 reads ANQGSEA. The CDR3 runs to 16 residues. The V and J ends lost 6 bases and 1 base, in that order; junction bases with no gene match: 6. In DNA form, the CDR3 reads TGCAGCGTCCAGACTAGCGGGAGATTGAACACCGGGGAGCTGTTTTTT. Its protein is CSVQTSGRLNTGELFF.

CDR3: CASSYAANTEAFF. DNA for the CDR3: TGCGCCAGCAGCTACGCAGCGAACACTGAAGCTTTCTTT. This sequence joins TRBV4-3 and TRBJ1-1, with D uncertain. V was pared by 5 bases and J by 1 base, with 8 bases between. The CDR3 contains 13 residues. The germline V gene encodes CDR1 LGHNA and CDR2 YSLEER.

The J gene is TRBJ2-1, the V gene TRBV30; 10 positions match TRBD2. Trimming cost V 4 bases and J 6 bases; bases outside gene matches: 0. CDR3 length: 12 residues. Germline-derived CDR1 and CDR2 are GTSNPN and SVGIG (reference sequence). The CDR3 is CAWIAGGNEQFF. The CDR3, as DNA: TGTGCCTGGATAGCGGGAGGCAATGAGCAGTTCTTC.

This clonotype was detected many times. This chain joins TRBV7-6 and TRBJ2-5; 8 nucleotides line up with TRBD2. The CDR3 length is 14 residues. Trimming at V came to 4 bases and at J to 4 bases, leaving 5 bases not matched to a gene. The germline CDR1 and CDR2 sequences are SGHVS and FNYEAQ. The CDR3: CASSSSGGGETQYF. In DNA, the CDR3 is TGTGCCAGCAGCTCCAGCGGGGGAGGAGAGACCCAGTACTTC.

The V and J genes are TRBV6-5 and TRBJ2-4, with D maybe TRBD1 (5 bases). Germline V gene data show CDR1 as MNHEY and CDR2 as SVGAGI. The CDR3 runs 15 residues. DNA for the CDR3: TGTGTCTGCAGTCTACGTCCAGGGTTTTTAAACATTCAGTACTTC. It encodes CVCSLRPGFLNIQYF.

This clonotype was found a few times. The V call is TRBV5-1, the J call TRBJ2-1; 8 nucleotides align to TRBD1. The CDR3 has 15 amino acids. CDR1 is SGHRS, CDR2 YFSETQ, per germline. The ends lost 0 bases at V and 6 bases at J; junction bases unmatched: 5. This chain's CDR3 is CASSLGDRSSNEQFF. CDR3 nucleotides: TGCGCCAGCAGCTTGGGGGACAGGAGTTCCAATGAGCAGTTCTTC.

In DNA form, the CDR3 reads TGTGCCAGCAGCGTAGACGGGTGGGTGCCGGGACTAGCAATGACAGATACGCAGTATTTT. Its translation is CASSVDGWVPGLAMTDTQYF. The gene calls are TRBV9 and TRBJ2-3, with 9 positions matching TRBD2. Germline V gene data show CDR1 as SGDLS and CDR2 as YYNGEE. This CDR3 comprises 20 residues. V was pared by 0 bases and J by 3 bases, with 17 bases of the junction left unmatched.

The rearrangement uses TRBV29-1 and TRBJ2-7, with TRBD2 identical over 7 bases. Germline CDR1 and CDR2: SQVTM and ANQGSEA. The CDR3 consists of 12 residues. Trimming removed 6 bases from V and 3 bases from J; junction bases left unmatched: 5. DNA of the CDR3: TGCAGCGTGGGGGGGGGTGGCTACGAGCAGTACTTC. Residues: CSVGGGGYEQYF.

V usage is TRBV12-3 or TRBV12-4 and J usage is TRBJ2-3; 13 bases line up with TRBD2. With 6 bases clipped from V and 5 bases from J, the junction kept 11 bases outside the gene matches. The CDR3 is made up of 17 amino acids. CDR3 region: CASSWGLLAGGGDTQYF. The CDR3 DNA reads as TGTGCCAGCAGCTGGGGACTACTAGCGGGGGGGGGAGATACGCAGTATTTT.

For this clonotype: A read error may produce the germline difference seen at one junction end. CDR3 sequence: CSSSSTSGPWNEQFF. CDR3 in DNA: TGCTCCAGCAGCTCTACTAGCGGTCCTTGGAATGAGCAGTTCTTC. The chain couples TRBV5-1 to TRBJ2-1, with 8 bases matching TRBD2. The CDR3 is 15 residues long. Germline V lookup: CDR1 SGHRS, CDR2 YFSETQ.

This clonotype has a handful of counts. The chain is built from TRBV11-2 and TRBJ2-4, with D perhaps matching TRBD1 or TRBD2 (5 bases each). Trimming took off 0 bases at V and 9 bases at J, with 21 bases between the two ends. Germline CDR1 SGHAT, CDR2 FQNNGV. The CDR3 spans 17 residues. CDR3 residues: CASSLDRDLFQWGIQYF. The CDR3 bases are TGTGCCAGCAGCTTAGACAGGGACCTTTTCCAATGGGGCATTCAGTACTTC.

This clonotype showed up just a few times. The chain combines TRBV24-1 with TRBJ2-2; the D gene is possibly TRBD1 (6 bases). Germline V gene sequence: CDR1 KGHDR, CDR2 SFDVKD. Deletions cut 6 bases from V and 3 bases from J, with 25 bases between. The CDR3 totals 19 residues. In DNA form, the CDR3 reads TGTGCCACCAGTCCGCAGGGGTTCTCGAGGGACATTTACACCGGGGAGCTGTTTTTT. It encodes CATSPQGFSRDIYTGELFF.

This clonotype was picked up a small number of times. The chain couples TRBV20-1 to TRBJ1-1, with D perhaps matching TRBD1 (6 bases). The V end lost 4 bases, the J end lost 3 bases, and 15 bases lay between the germline ends. The CDR3 consists of 14 residues. Germline V gives CDR1 DFQATT, CDR2 SNEGSKA (reference sequence). The CDR3 loop is CSANPTGWDTEAFF. For the CDR3, the DNA is TGCAGTGCTAACCCGACAGGTTGGGACACTGAAGCTTTCTTT.

This clonotype was found a few times. The chain employs TRBV24-1 and TRBJ2-2; 10 bases line up with TRBD1. Germline CDR1 is KGHDR and CDR2 is SFDVKD. This CDR3 is built from 16 residues. The ends lost 5 bases at V and 3 bases at J; junction bases unmatched: 5. The CDR3 bases are TGTGCCACCAGTGGGGACAGGGGCCAATACACCGGGGAGCTGTTTTTT. Amino acid sequence: CATSGDRGQYTGELFF.

This clonotype has just a few counts. The V gene is TRBV5-1, the J gene TRBJ2-7, with 12 bases matching TRBD1. V lost 5 bases and J lost 3; bases outside the gene matches: 6. The CDR3 consists of 15 residues. Germline loops: CDR1 SGHRS, CDR2 YFSETQ. CDR3 in DNA: TGCGCCAGCAGACGGGGACAGGGGGCTAACTACGAGCAGTACTTC. This encodes CASRRGQGANYEQYF.

In its sample, this clonotype was seen a few times. This rearrangement joins TRBV7-8 to TRBJ2-3, with 11 bases that match TRBD2. V lost 1 base to trimming and J lost 4 bases; unmatched junction nucleotides: 4. CDR3 length: 16 amino acids. In germline, CDR1 is SGHVS, CDR2 FQNEAQ. The CDR3 loop reads CASSLVASGGSDTQYF. In DNA, the CDR3 is TGTGCCAGCAGCTTAGTGGCTAGCGGGGGGTCAGATACGCAGTATTTT.

The chain carries TRBV5-1 and TRBJ2-7, with 10 bases aligning to TRBD1. The CDR3 runs 16 residues. The germline gives CDR1 SGHRS, CDR2 YFSETQ. V was pared by 5 bases and J by 3 bases, with 11 bases of the junction left unmatched. For the CDR3, the DNA is TGCGCCAGCAGGAATTCCACCGGGACAGGGGTCTACGAGCAGTACTTC. This translates into CASRNSTGTGVYEQYF. Looking up the rest from reference TRBV5-1 and TRBJ2-7 gives the full variable domain: KAGVTQTPRYLIKTRGQQVTLSCSPISGHRSVSWYQQTPGQGLQFLFEYFSETQRNKGNFPGRFSGRQFSNSRSEMNVSTLELGDSALYLCASRNSTGTGVYEQYFGPGTRLTVT.

A few counts support this clonotype. The chain employs TRBV6-5 and TRBJ2-7; TRBD1 might be the D (5 bases). Trimming removed 6 bases from V and 2 bases from J, with 8 bases in between. CDR3 size: 12 residues. Germline V gene data show CDR1 as MNHEY and CDR2 as SVGAGI. Written as DNA, the CDR3 is TGTGCCAGCAGCGACAGAACCTACGAGCAGTACTTC. Translated, it gives CASSDRTYEQYF.

In DNA, the CDR3 is TGTGCCAGCAGCTTATTAGTCGGGAGCTCCGCTCACAATGAGCAGTTCTTC. It encodes CASSLLVGSSAHNEQFF. This sequence joins TRBV7-9 and TRBJ2-1, with D tentatively TRBD2 (6 bases). Germline V gene data show CDR1 as SEHNR and CDR2 as FQNEAQ (reference sequence). The CDR3 has 17 residues. V lost 2 bases and J 5 bases, leaving 19 bases between the germline ends.